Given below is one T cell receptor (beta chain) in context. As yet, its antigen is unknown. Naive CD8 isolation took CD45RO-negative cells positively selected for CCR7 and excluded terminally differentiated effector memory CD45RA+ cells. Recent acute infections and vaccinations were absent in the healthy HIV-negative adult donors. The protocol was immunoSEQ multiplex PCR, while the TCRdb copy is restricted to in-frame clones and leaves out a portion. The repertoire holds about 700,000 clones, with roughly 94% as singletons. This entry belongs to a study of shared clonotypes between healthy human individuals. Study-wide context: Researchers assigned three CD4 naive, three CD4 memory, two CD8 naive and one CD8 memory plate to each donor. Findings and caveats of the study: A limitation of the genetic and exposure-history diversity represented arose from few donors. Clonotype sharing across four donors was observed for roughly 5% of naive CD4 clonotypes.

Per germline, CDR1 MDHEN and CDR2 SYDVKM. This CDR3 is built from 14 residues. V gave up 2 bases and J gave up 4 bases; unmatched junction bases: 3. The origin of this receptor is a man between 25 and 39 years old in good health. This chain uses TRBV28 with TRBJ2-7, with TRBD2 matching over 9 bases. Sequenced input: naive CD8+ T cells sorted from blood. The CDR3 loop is CASSLAGGMYEQYF. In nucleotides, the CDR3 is TGTGCCAGCAGTTTAGCGGGAGGGATGTACGAGCAGTACTTC.